This TCR beta chain is drawn from a study of T-cell reconstitution after alpha-beta-depleted transplantation in children. Study findings and constraints: When one year had passed after transplant, most T-cell counts and diversity came from newly produced T cells. Roughly two months post-transplant, alpha-beta T cells reportedly originated from several hundred graft clones that had expanded. Diversity of TCRbeta at day 60 was high in some patients, arising from surviving recipient T cells and thymic progenitors.

A note on this clonotype: Its antigen is not identified.

CDR1 and CDR2 (germline): KGHDR, SFDVKD. Unmatched junction bases numbered 10, after V lost 3 bases and J lost 6 bases. The CDR3 spans 17 residues. The TCRbeta library incorporated unique molecular identifiers. A single record per CDR3 protein comes from TCRdb applying MiXCR to the PCR reads. This sample has about 400,000 distinct CDR3 sequences, with roughly 15% found just once. This specimen was PBMCs, mostly from graft donor cells, taken 360 days after TCRalphabeta/CD19-depleted stem cell transplant. The source is a boy in the first two years of life who had a stem cell transplant for Wiskott-Aldrich syndrome, so the T cells may come from the graft donor. This chain connects TRBV24-1 to TRBJ2-1, with 10 bases matching TRBD2. The CDR3 sequence is CATSDIGSGRAGNEQFF. The CDR3 DNA follows: TGTGCCACCAGTGATATAGGGAGCGGGAGGGCCGGCAATGAGCAGTTCTTC.